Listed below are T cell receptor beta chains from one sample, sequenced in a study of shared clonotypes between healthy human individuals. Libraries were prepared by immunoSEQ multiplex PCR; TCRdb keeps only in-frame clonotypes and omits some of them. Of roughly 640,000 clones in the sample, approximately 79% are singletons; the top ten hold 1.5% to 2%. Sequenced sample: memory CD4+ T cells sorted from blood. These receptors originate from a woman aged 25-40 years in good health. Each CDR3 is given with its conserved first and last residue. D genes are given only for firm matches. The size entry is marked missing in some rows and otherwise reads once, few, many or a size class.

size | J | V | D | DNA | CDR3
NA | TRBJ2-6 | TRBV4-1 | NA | TGCGCCAGCAGCCAAGAAGTAACACGCTCTGGGGCCAACGTCCTGACTTTC | CASSQEVTRSGANVLTF
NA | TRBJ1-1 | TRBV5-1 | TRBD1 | TGCGCCAGCAGCTTGGCGACCGACAGGGTGCTATCATCGAACACTGAAGCTTTCTTT | CASSLATDRVLSSNTEAFF
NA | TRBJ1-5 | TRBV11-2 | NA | TGTGCCAGCAGCTTAGGGCAGGGGATTAATCAGCCCCAGCATTTT | CASSLGQGINQPQHF
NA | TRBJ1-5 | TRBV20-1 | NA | TGCAGTGCGCGTGGTGCTCAGCCCCAGCATTTT | CSARGAQPQHF
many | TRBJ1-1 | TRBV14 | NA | TGTGCCAGCAGCCAAGTCGCGGGGAGCCACACTGAAGCTTTCTTT | CASSQVAGSHTEAFF
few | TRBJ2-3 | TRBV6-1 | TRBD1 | TGTGCCAGCAGTGAATACAAAGGACAGGCGCTTACGCAGTATTTT | CASSEYKGQALTQYF
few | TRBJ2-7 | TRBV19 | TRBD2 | TGTGCCAGTAGTATCACAACGGGACTAGCGGGAGTACTCTACGAGCAGTACTTC | CASSITTGLAGVLYEQYF
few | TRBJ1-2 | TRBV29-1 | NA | TGCAGCGTGATCTCGGCAGTGCGCTATGGCTACACCTTC | CSVISAVRYGYTF
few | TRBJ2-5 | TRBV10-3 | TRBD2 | TGTGCCATCAGTGAGTCCGAGCGGGGCGATGAGACCCAGTACTTC | CAISESERGDETQYF
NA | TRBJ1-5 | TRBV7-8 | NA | TGTGCCAGCAGCTTAGTCTCCACGGGGGAGCAGCCCCAGCATTTT | CASSLVSTGEQPQHF
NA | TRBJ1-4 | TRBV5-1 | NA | TGCGCCAGCAGCAGAGGGACGGCAACTAATGAAAAACTGTTTTTT | CASSRGTATNEKLFF
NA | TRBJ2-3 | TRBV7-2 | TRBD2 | TGTGCCAGCAGCCCCCGGGCGGGAGGTTGGACAGATACGCAGTATTTT | CASSPRAGGWTDTQYF
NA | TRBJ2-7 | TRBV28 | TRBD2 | TGTGCCAGCAGCGTCTCCTGGCGGGAGTACGAGCAGTACTTC | CASSVSWREYEQYF
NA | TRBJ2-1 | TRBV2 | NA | TGTGCCAGCAGCGACTTTTCCACCTACAATGAGCAGTTCTTC | CASSDFSTYNEQFF
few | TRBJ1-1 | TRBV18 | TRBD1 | TGTGCCAGCTGGCCGGACAGGGGGCTGAGCACTGAAGCTTTCTTT | CASWPDRGLSTEAFF
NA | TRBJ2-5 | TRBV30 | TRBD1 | TGTGCCTGGAGTGGATACAGGGGGCGGGAGACCCAGTACTTC | CAWSGYRGRETQYF
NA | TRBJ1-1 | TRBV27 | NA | TGTGCCAGCACCAACGGGAGACAGAACACTGAAGCTTTCTTT | CASTNGRQNTEAFF
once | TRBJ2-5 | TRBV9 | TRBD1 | TGTGCCAGCAGTCGAAGCCCTACAGGGGCCCAAGAGACCCAGTACTTC | CASSRSPTGAQETQYF
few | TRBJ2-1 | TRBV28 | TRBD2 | TGTGCCAGCCTTAGCGGGAGTGATCGCAATGAGCAGTTCTTC | CASLSGSDRNEQFF
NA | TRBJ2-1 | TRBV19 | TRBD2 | TGTGCCAGTAGTACCTCCGGGACTAGCGGGAGGACGCGGTTCTTC | CASSTSGTSGRTRFF
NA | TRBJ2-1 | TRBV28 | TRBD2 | TGTGCCAGCATCACTAGCGGAAAATACAATGAGCAGTTCTTC | CASITSGKYNEQFF
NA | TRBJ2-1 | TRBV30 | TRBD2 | TGTGCCTGGAGTGGGGCGGGAGGGTACAATGAGCAGTTCTTC | CAWSGAGGYNEQFF
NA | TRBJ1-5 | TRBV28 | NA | TGTGCCAGCAGTTCCCCAGACAGTTCCAATCAGCCCCAGCATTTT | CASSSPDSSNQPQHF
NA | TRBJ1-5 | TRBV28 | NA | TGTGCCAGCAGTTTAAGGGTCTTTACCCAGCATTTT | CASSLRVFTQHF
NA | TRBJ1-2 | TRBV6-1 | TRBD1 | TGTGCCAGCAGGGGTCCGGGACAGGGGGCGGATGGCTACACCTTC | CASRGPGQGADGYTF
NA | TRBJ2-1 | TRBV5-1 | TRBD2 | TGCGCCAGCAGCACAACTAGCGCTTCTTACAATGAGCAGTTCTTC | CASSTTSASYNEQFF
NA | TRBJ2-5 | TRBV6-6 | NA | TGTGCCAGCAGTTACCCACAAGAGACCCAGTACTTC | CASSYPQETQYF